Each of the 16 T cell receptor beta chains below was sequenced from the same sample in a study of human CD4 T cells and Enterobacteriaceae. Clones were read by immunoSEQ multiplex PCR, and TCRdb kept only the in-frame ones, dropping some. This table holds 25,000 to 30,000 clones, around four fifths found once. Sorting took every CD4+ cell except CD45RA+CCR7+CD95- naive cells, reaching over 98% purity. The material sequenced was memory CD4+ T cells from blood. Receptors originate from a human donor in good health.

The chain uses TRBV5-1 and TRBJ2-7; D might be TRBD1 (5 bases). Trimming cost V 2 bases and J 7 bases, with 10 bases left between them. Germline V lookup: CDR1 SGHRS, CDR2 YFSETQ. This CDR3 has 12 amino acids. The CDR3 DNA is TGCGCCAGCAGCTTAGGGGTCGCGGAGCAGTACTTC. Translating it yields CASSLGVAEQYF.

By sample fraction, this clone is medium-sized. This chain uses TRBV5-5 with TRBJ2-5; 15 nucleotides agree with TRBD2. The J segment lost 4 bases and the V segment lost 0 bases, leaving 1 base of the junction unmatched. This CDR3 contains 16 residues. The germline V gene has CDR1 SGHKS and CDR2 YYEKEE (reference sequence). The CDR3 loop reads CASSLAGLAGGETQYF. The CDR3 bases are TGTGCCAGCAGCTTGGCGGGACTAGCGGGAGGAGAGACCCAGTACTTC. The whole variable domain, remainder taken from reference TRBV5-5 and TRBJ2-5, is DAGVTQSPTHLIKTRGQQVTLRCSPISGHKSVSWYQQVLGQGPQFIFQYYEKEERGRGNFPDRFSARQFPNYSSELNVNALLLGDSALYLCASSLAGLAGGETQYFGPGTRLLVL.

V is TRBV27 and J is TRBJ2-5, with TRBD2 identical over 8 bases. The CDR3 contains 16 residues. Germline assignment: CDR1 MNHEY and CDR2 SMNVEV (reference sequence). J lost 2 bases, V lost 3 bases, and 8 bases had no gene match. The CDR3 DNA sequence: TGTGCCAGCAGTTTCTTAGCTAGCGGGTTACAAGAGACCCAGTACTTC. This sequence encodes CASSFLASGLQETQYF.

In its sample, this clone was seen once. The rearrangement joins TRBV6-5 to TRBJ2-1; TRBD2 matches 14 bases. V dropped 4 bases and J dropped 8; count of bases not matched to a gene: 7. The CDR3 runs to 16 residues. CDR1 is MNHEY, CDR2 SVGAGI, per germline. The CDR3 loop is CASSSTGTSGRYEQFF. DNA of the CDR3: TGTGCCAGCAGTTCAACCGGGACTAGCGGGAGATATGAGCAGTTCTTC.

The rearrangement links TRBV5-8 to TRBJ2-3, with 12 bases aligning to TRBD2. This CDR3 has 18 residues. V lost 5 bases and J lost 3; bases outside the gene matches: 13. The germline gives CDR1 SGHTS, CDR2 YDEGEE. The CDR3: CASSSAGLAGWGTDTQYF. The DNA for the CDR3 is TGTGCCAGCAGTTCCGCCGGACTAGCGGGATGGGGTACAGATACGCAGTATTTT.

This chain joins TRBV25-1 and TRBJ1-5, with TRBD1 as a possible D gene (6 bases). Trimming pared 4 bases from V and 7 bases from J, leaving 14 bases between. Per germline, CDR1 MGHDK and CDR2 SYGVNS. The CDR3 totals 14 residues. The CDR3 bases are TGTGCCAGCAGTGCCAGGGGCTCAGGGCAGCCCCAGCATTTT. This encodes CASSARGSGQPQHF.

The genes are TRBV5-5 and TRBJ2-5; 8 nucleotides match TRBD1. The V gene's germline CDR1 is SGHKS and CDR2 YYEKEE (reference sequence). The CDR3 contains 13 residues. Trimming removed 4 bases from V and 4 bases from J; junction bases left unmatched: 3. The CDR3 loop is CASSGQGGETQYF. The CDR3 nucleotides are TGTGCCAGCAGCGGACAGGGCGGAGAGACCCAGTACTTC.

The V call is TRBV25-1, the J call TRBJ1-5; D is unresolved. The CDR3 extends over 15 amino acids. CDR1 is MGHDK, CDR2 SYGVNS, per germline. V was clipped by 4 bases and J by 0 bases, with 10 bases between them. CDR3 sequence: CASSATVYSNQPQHF. CDR3 coding DNA: TGTGCCAGCAGTGCGACGGTCTATAGCAATCAGCCCCAGCATTTT.

The J gene is TRBJ2-7, the V gene TRBV28; 9 bases are shared with TRBD1. V dropped 8 bases and J dropped 3; count of bases not matched to a gene: 8. CDR3 length equals 14 residues. In germline, CDR1 is MDHEN, CDR2 SYDVKM. DNA for the CDR3: TGTGCCAGCCAAAGGGTGGGACAGGGCTACGAGCAGTACTTC. Encoded protein: CASQRVGQGYEQYF.

The genes are TRBV6-1 and TRBJ2-1; D gene uncertain. Germline V gene lookup returns CDR1 MNHNS and CDR2 SASEGT. The CDR3 is 13 amino acids. Trimming shortened V by 2 bases and J by 10 bases, and 12 bases separated the two germline ends. CDR3 region: CASSELAAGEQFF. As DNA, the CDR3 is TGTGCCAGCAGTGAATTGGCGGCCGGGGAGCAGTTCTTC.

The chain recombines TRBV5-1 with TRBJ2-1; TRBD2 aligns across 10 bases. The CDR3 totals 16 residues. The ends lost 3 bases at V and 5 bases at J; junction bases unmatched: 8. In germline, CDR1 is SGHRS, CDR2 YFSETQ. The CDR3 DNA sequence: TGCGCCAGCAGCTCATACACTAGCGGGACGCACAATGAGCAGTTCTTC. It is translated as CASSSYTSGTHNEQFF.

This chain links TRBV5-6 with TRBJ2-5; D unresolved. The CDR3 is 13 amino acids. With 2 bases removed from V and 1 base from J, the gap between germline ends came to 6 bases. The germline CDR1 and CDR2 sequences are SGHDT and YYEEEE. The CDR3 loop is CASSFLTQETQYF. The CDR3 DNA is TGTGCCAGCAGCTTCTTGACCCAAGAGACCCAGTACTTC.

This clone was seen a few times. The V call is TRBV19, the J call TRBJ1-1, with no clear D. V was pared by 5 bases and J by 1 base, with 17 bases between. The CDR3 consists of 16 residues. Per germline, CDR1 LNHDA and CDR2 SQIVND (reference sequence). This CDR3 reads CASSPTQKARNTEAFF. The CDR3 nucleotides are TGTGCCAGTAGTCCCACCCAAAAAGCGAGGAACACTGAAGCTTTCTTT.

The rearrangement joins TRBV4-1 to TRBJ1-4; D is possibly TRBD1 (5 bases). Germline V CDR1 and CDR2: MGHRA, YSYEKL. Trimming cost V 0 bases and J 4 bases, with 15 bases left between them. The CDR3 has 17 amino acids. CDR3 sequence: CASSQDGHTGGNEKLFF. CDR3 DNA sequence: TGCGCCAGCAGCCAAGATGGCCATACCGGGGGTAATGAAAAACTGTTTTTT.

The chain links TRBV6-1 to TRBJ2-7, with D possibly being TRBD1 or TRBD2 (7 bases each). The CDR3 consists of 13 residues. CDR1 MNHNS and CDR2 SASEGT come from the germline V gene. DNA of the CDR3: TGTGCTCATTCGGGGGAGGGGGCGCGAGAGCAGTACTTC. Translation: CAHSGEGAREQYF.

The V and J genes are TRBV6-1 and TRBJ2-2; D gene ambiguous. V lost 6 bases and J 2 bases, leaving 10 bases between the germline ends. This CDR3 comprises 14 residues. The germline CDR1 and CDR2 sequences are MNHNS and SASEGT. CDR3 amino acids: CASRDGLNTGELFF. The CDR3 nucleotides read TGTGCCAGCAGGGACGGGCTCAACACCGGGGAGCTGTTTTTT.